A selection of T cell receptor beta chains follows, all from one sample in a study of T-cell reconstitution after alpha-beta-depleted transplantation in children. TCRdb redid the calling of the PCR reads with MiXCR, one entry per CDR3 protein. This sample carries 450,000 to 550,000 distinct CDR3 sequences, approximately 10% of them seen once, and the ten largest clones take less than 15%. This specimen consisted of PBMCs, mostly from graft donor cells, obtained 180 days after TCRalphabeta/CD19-depleted stem cell transplant. These receptors came from a female patient between 2 and 15 years old who had a stem cell transplant for aplastic anemia, so the T cells may come from the graft donor. Each CDR3 is given with its conserved first and last residue. The D gene is left open where the match is weak. Clone size, where shown, is once, few, many, or a class for clones that have expanded.

size	D	V	J	DNA	CDR3
many	.	TRBV28	TRBJ2-3	TGTGCCAGCAGTTATGGGCCCCCCGCAGATACGCAGTATTTT	CASSYGPPADTQYF
few	.	TRBV7-2	TRBJ2-5	TGTGCCAGCAGCTTAATTCGTGGAGGGAGGTCAGAGACCCAGTACTTC	CASSLIRGGRSETQYF
.	.	TRBV11-3	TRBJ2-2	TGTGCCAGCAGGGACAGCCCGAACACCGGGGAGCTGTTTTTT	CASRDSPNTGELFF
few	.	TRBV3-1	TRBJ2-1	TGTGCCAGCAGCCCCCCCAAATGGGAAGGGGAGAGCTCCTACAATGAGCAGTTCTTC	CASSPPKWEGESSYNEQFF
.	.	TRBV6-2/TRBV6-3	TRBJ2-1	TGTGCCAGCAGTCCTATAAAGACTAGTTACAATGAGCAGTTCTTC	CASSPIKTSYNEQFF
few	.	TRBV4-2	TRBJ2-1	TGTGCCAGCAGCCCGCTCTCAGGGTTTAACAATGAGCAGTTCTTC	CASSPLSGFNNEQFF
few	.	TRBV5-1	TRBJ1-1	TGCGCCAGCAGCTTGGCCGGGTCGAGTGATGAAGCTTTCTTT	CASSLAGSSDEAFF
few	.	TRBV7-2	TRBJ1-2	TGTGCCAGCAGCTCCACCCGGGGTGGCTACACCTTC	CASSSTRGGYTF
.	TRBD1	TRBV4-3	TRBJ2-2	TGCGCCAGCAGCCAAGAGAGGGACAAAGACAGGGTAGTTTACACCGGGGAGCTGTTTTTT	CASSQERDKDRVVYTGELFF
few	TRBD1	TRBV6-1	TRBJ2-2	TGTGCCAGCCGAAAAACCGGGACAGGGTACACCGGGGAGCTGTTTTTT	CASRKTGTGYTGELFF
few	.	TRBV15	TRBJ2-2	TGTGCCACCAGTTGGAACACCGGGGAGCTGTTTTTT	CATSWNTGELFF
.	TRBD2	TRBV4-3	TRBJ2-5	TGCGCCAGCAGCCAAGTAGCTAGCGGCGAGACCCAGTACTTC	CASSQVASGETQYF
few	.	TRBV4-3	TRBJ2-3	TGCGCCAGCAGCCAAGATCTTCGGCAGGACACAGATACGCAGTATTTT	CASSQDLRQDTDTQYF
.	.	TRBV6-2/TRBV6-3	TRBJ1-5	TGTGCCAGCAGTTACTCGCGCGAACAGCCCCAGCATTTT	CASSYSREQPQHF
.	.	TRBV10-3	TRBJ2-5	TGTGCCTCCCACCCGGCCCAGGGGGGTTCGGAGACCCAGTACTTC	CASHPAQGGSETQYF
many	TRBD1	TRBV12-3/TRBV12-4	TRBJ2-5	TGTGCCAGCAGTTGGCAGGGGGCTCTGGAGACCCAGTACTTC	CASSWQGALETQYF
.	.	TRBV3-1	TRBJ2-4	TGTGCCAGCAGCCAAGATCAAAAAAACATTCAGTACTTC	CASSQDQKNIQYF
few	.	TRBV14	TRBJ1-6	TGTGCCAGCAGCCAAGAAACGGAGGGAGGTAATTCACCCCTCCACTTT	CASSQETEGGNSPLHF
few	.	TRBV16	TRBJ2-1	TGTGCCAGCAGCCAATCGGCACTCTGGGTCTTC	CASSQSALWVF
few	.	TRBV7-2	TRBJ1-3	TGTGCCAGCAGCTTAGCACCAGGCTCCACTGGTGGAAACACCATATATTTT	CASSLAPGSTGGNTIYF
few	.	TRBV4-2	TRBJ2-2	TGTGCCAGCAGCCTGATTAATAGGGGGAACACCGGGGAGCTGTTTTTT	CASSLINRGNTGELFF
.	TRBD2	TRBV15	TRBJ2-1	TGTGCCACCAGCAGAGATCCTAGCGGGAACTACAATGAGCAGTTCTTC	CATSRDPSGNYNEQFF
.	.	TRBV4-3	TRBJ1-5	TGCGCCAGCAGCCAAGTTAGCTCCAATCAGCCCCAGCATTTT	CASSQVSSNQPQHF
few	.	TRBV10-3	TRBJ2-5	TGTGCCATCAGTGCGGGTAGCGCGGAGACCCAGTACTTC	CAISAGSAETQYF
.	.	TRBV7-6	TRBJ1-3	TGTGCCAGCAGCTTTGCCCCAGGGGCGCTTGGAAACACCATATATTTT	CASSFAPGALGNTIYF
.	TRBD1	TRBV15	TRBJ1-1	TGTGCCACCAGCAGAGTGAGACAGGGGGGCACTGAAGCTTTCTTT	CATSRVRQGGTEAFF